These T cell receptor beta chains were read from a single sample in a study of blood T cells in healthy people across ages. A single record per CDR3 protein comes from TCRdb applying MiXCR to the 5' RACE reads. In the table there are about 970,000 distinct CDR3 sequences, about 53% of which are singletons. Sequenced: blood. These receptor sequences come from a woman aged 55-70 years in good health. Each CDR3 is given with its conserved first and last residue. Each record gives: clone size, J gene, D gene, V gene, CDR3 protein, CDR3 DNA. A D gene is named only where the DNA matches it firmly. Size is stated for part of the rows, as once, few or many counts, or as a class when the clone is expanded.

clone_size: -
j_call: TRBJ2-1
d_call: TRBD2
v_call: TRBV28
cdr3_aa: CASSFASGGLNEQFF
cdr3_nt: TGTGCCAGCAGTTTCGCTAGCGGGGGTCTGAATGAGCAGTTCTTC

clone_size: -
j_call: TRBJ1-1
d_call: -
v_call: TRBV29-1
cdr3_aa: CSAPSGGTEAFF
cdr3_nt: TGCAGCGCCCCGAGTGGGGGCACTGAAGCTTTCTTT

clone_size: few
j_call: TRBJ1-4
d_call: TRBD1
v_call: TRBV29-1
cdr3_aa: CSVSPGQGGQKLFF
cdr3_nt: TGCAGCGTGTCTCCGGGACAGGGGGGGCAAAAACTGTTTTTT

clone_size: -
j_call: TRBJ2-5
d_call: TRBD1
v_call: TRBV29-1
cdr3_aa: CSVAGDSGQETQYF
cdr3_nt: TGCAGCGTTGCCGGGGACAGTGGACAAGAGACCCAGTACTTC

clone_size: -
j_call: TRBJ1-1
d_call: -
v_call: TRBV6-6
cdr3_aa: CASSYLGAEAFF
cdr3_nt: TGTGCCAGCAGTTACTTGGGCGCTGAAGCTTTCTTT

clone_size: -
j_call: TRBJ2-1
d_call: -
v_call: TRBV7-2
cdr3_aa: CASSLVRQGNNEQFF
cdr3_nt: TGTGCCAGCAGCTTAGTCAGGCAGGGAAACAATGAGCAGTTCTTC

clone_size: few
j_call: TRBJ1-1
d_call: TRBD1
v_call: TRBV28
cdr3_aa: CATYLGTGKAFF
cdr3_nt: TGTGCCACCTATCTCGGGACAGGGAAGGCTTTCTTT

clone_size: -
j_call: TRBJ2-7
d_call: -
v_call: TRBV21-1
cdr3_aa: CASSKAVPASYEQYF
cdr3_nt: TGTGCCAGCAGCAAAGCGGTCCCAGCCTCCTACGAGCAGTACTTC

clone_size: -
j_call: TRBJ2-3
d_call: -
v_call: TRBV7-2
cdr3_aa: CASSFGRATDTQYF
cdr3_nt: TGTGCCAGCAGCTTCGGGAGAGCCACAGATACGCAGTATTTT

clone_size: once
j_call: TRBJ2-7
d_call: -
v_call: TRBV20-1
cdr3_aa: CSARSRSGEQYF
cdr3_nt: TGCAGTGCTAGAAGCAGGTCCGGGGAGCAGTACTTC

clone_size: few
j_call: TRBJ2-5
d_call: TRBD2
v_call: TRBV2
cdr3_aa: CASLEAGETQYF
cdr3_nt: TGTGCCAGCCTAGAAGCGGGGGAGACCCAGTACTTC

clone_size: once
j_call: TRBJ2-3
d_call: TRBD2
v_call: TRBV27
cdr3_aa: CASRGLAGPSTDTQYF
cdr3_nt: TGTGCCAGCAGAGGTCTAGCGGGACCTAGCACAGATACGCAGTATTTT

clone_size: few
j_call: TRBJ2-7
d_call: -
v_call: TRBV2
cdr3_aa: CASSGRWGRENEQYF
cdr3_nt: TGTGCCAGCAGTGGTCGATGGGGGCGCGAAAACGAGCAGTACTTC

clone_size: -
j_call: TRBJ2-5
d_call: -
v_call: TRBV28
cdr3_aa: CASSRAGALETQYF
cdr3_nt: TGTGCCAGCAGTAGAGCCGGGGCCTTAGAGACCCAGTACTTC

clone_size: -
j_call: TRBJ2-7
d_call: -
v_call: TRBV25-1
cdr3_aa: CASKLGGYEQYF
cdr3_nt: TGTGCCAGCAAATTGGGGGGATACGAGCAGTACTTC

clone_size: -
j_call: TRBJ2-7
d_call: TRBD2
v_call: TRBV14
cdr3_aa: CASSQRVLAENYEQYF
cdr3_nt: TGTGCCAGCAGCCAACGAGTACTAGCGGAAAACTACGAGCAGTACTTC

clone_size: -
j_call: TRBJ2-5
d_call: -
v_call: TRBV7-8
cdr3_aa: CASSLMVETQYF
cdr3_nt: TGTGCCAGCAGCTTAATGGTTGAGACCCAGTACTTC

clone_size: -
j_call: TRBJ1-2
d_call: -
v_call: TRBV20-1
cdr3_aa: CSASGDGKGYTF
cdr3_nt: TGCAGTGCTAGCGGTGACGGGAAAGGCTACACCTTC

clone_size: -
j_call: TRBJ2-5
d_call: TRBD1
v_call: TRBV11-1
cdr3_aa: CASSPQGPGWTQYF
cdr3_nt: TGTGCCAGCAGCCCACAGGGGCCGGGGTGGACCCAGTACTTC

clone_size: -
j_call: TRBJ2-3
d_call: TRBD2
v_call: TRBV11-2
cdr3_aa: CASSSGLAETDTQYF
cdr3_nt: TGTGCCAGCAGCTCAGGACTAGCGGAGACAGATACGCAGTATTTT

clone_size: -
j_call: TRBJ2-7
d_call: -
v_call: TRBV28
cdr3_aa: CASSLGVSVHYEQYF
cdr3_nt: TGTGCCAGCAGTCTCGGGGTTAGCGTTCACTACGAGCAGTACTTC

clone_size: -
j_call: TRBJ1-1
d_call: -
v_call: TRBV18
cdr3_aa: CASSPGVRNTEAFF
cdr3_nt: TGTGCCAGCTCACCTGGGGTAAGGAACACTGAAGCTTTCTTT

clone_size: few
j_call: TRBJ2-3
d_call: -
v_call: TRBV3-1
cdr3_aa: CASSQVEGTQYF
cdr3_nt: TGTGCCAGCAGCCAAGTTGAGGGTACGCAGTATTTT

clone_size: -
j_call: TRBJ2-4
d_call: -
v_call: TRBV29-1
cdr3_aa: CSVLGGTGANEQYF
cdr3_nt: TGCAGCGTTCTGGGGGGAACGGGGGCCAATGAGCAGTACTTC

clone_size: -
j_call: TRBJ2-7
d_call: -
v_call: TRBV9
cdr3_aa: CASGRTAYEQYF
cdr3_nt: TGTGCCAGCGGGAGGACAGCCTACGAGCAGTACTTC

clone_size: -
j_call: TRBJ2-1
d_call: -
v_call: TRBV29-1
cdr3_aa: CSVAGDSVPYEQFF
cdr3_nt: TGCAGCGTCGCAGGGGACTCAGTGCCCTACGAGCAGTTCTTC

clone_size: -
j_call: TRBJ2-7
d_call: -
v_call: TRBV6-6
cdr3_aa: CASSTSQGRHYEQYF
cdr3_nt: TGTGCCAGCAGTACATCACAAGGCAGACACTACGAGCAGTACTTC

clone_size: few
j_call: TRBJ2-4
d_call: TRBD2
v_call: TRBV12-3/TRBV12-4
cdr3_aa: CASTLGPGLAGAKNIQYF
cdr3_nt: TGTGCCAGCACCTTGGGTCCCGGACTAGCGGGAGCCAAAAACATTCAGTACTTC

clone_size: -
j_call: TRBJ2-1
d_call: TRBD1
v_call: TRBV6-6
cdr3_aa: CATETGTGLYNEQFF
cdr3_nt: TGTGCCACAGAGACTGGGACAGGTCTTTACAATGAGCAGTTCTTC

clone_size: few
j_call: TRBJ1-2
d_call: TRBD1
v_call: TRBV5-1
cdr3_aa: CASSPQQGKNGYTF
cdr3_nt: TGCGCCAGCAGCCCCCAACAGGGGAAGAATGGCTACACCTTC

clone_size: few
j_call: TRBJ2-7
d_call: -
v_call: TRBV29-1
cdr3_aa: CSAAGPPDEQYF
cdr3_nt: TGCAGCGCCGCGGGGCCTCCAGACGAGCAGTACTTC

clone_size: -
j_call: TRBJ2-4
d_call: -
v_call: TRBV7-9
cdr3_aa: CASSLDLATGYF
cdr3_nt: TGTGCCAGCAGCTTAGATCTAGCCACTGGGTACTTC

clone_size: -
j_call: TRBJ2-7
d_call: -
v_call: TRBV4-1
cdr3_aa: CASSQAGLTSSYEQYF
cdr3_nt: TGCGCCAGCAGCCAGGCAGGACTAACCAGCTCCTACGAGCAGTACTTC

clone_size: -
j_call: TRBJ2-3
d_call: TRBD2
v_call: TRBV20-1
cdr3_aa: CSARYRREGSSTDTQYF
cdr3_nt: TGCAGTGCTAGATATCGACGGGAGGGATCTAGCACAGATACGCAGTATTTT

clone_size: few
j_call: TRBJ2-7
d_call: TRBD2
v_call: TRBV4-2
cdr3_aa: CASSHGLAGVREQYF
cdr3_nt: TGTGCCAGCAGCCATGGACTAGCGGGAGTTCGAGAGCAGTACTTC

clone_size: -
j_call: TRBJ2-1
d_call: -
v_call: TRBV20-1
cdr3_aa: CSARFGGRNEQFF
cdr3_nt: TGCAGTGCTAGGTTTGGAGGACGGAATGAGCAGTTCTTC

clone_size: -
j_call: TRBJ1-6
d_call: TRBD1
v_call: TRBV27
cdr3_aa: CASSYGRQGINSPLHF
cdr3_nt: TGTGCCAGCAGTTATGGCCGACAGGGGATAAATTCACCCCTCCACTTT

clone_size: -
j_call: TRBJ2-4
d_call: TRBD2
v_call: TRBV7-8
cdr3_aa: CASRLSGGGREQYF
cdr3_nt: TGTGCCAGCAGATTATCGGGCGGGGGACGTGAGCAGTACTTC

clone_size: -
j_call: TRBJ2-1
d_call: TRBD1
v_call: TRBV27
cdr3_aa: CASSFAGGNYNEQFF
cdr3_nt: TGTGCCAGCAGTTTCGCAGGGGGTAACTACAATGAACAGTTCTTC

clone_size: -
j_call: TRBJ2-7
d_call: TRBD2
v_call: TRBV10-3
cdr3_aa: CAISESTSALNEQYF
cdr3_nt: TGTGCCATCAGTGAGTCGACTAGCGCCTTAAATGAGCAGTACTTC

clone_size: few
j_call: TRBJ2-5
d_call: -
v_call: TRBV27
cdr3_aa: CASSSTRKETQYF
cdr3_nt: TGTGCCAGCAGTTCGACACGGAAAGAGACCCAGTACTTC

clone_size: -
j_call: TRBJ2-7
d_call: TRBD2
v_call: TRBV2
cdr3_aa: CASSEEARLAGNEQYF
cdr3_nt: TGTGCCAGCAGTGAAGAGGCCCGGCTAGCGGGAAACGAGCAGTACTTC

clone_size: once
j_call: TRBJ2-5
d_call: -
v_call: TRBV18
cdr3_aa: CASSPPRAGQETQYF
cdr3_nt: TGTGCCAGCTCACCACCCAGGGCGGGACAAGAGACCCAGTACTTC

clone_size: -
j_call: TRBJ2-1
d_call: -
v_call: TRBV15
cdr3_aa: CTTRIYGGEQFF
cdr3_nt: TGTACCACCAGAATTTATGGTGGTGAGCAGTTCTTC

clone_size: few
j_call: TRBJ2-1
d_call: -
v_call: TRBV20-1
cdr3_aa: CSAPSWPNEQFF
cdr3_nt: TGCAGTGCCCCCTCGTGGCCCAATGAGCAGTTCTTC

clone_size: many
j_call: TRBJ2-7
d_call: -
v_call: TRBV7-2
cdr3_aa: CASSLGRDTPYEQYF
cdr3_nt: TGTGCCAGCAGCTTAGGGCGGGACACCCCCTACGAGCAGTACTTC